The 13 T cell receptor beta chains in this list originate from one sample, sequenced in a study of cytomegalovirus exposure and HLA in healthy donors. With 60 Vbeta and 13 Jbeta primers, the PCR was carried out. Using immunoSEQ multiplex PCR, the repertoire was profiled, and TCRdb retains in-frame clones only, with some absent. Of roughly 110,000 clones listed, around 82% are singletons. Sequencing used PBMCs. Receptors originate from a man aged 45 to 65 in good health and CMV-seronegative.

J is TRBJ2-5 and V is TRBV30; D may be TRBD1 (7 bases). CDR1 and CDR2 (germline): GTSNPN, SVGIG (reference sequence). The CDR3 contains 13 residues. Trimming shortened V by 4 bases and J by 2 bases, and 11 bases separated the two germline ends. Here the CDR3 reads CAWTTGTQETQYF. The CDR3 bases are TGTGCCTGGACGACAGGGACTCAAGAGACCCAGTACTTC. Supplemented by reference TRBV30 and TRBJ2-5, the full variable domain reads SQTIHQWPATLVQPVGSPLSLECTVEGTSNPNLYWYRQAAGRGLQLLFYSVGIGQISSEVPQNLSASRPQDRQFILSSKKLLLSDSGFYLCAWTTGTQETQYFGPGTRLLVL.

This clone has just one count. The CDR3 sequence is CASMRRGGLLEQFF. The CDR3 region has the DNA TGTGCCAGTATGCGGCGGGGGGGCCTTTTAGAGCAGTTCTTC. The chain recombines TRBV19 with TRBJ2-1; 9 bases fit TRBD2. The CDR3 loop spans 14 amino acids. Germline trimming cut 7 bases from V and 10 bases from J; bases unmatched to any gene: 11. The germline CDR1 and CDR2 sequences are LNHDA and SQIVND (reference sequence).

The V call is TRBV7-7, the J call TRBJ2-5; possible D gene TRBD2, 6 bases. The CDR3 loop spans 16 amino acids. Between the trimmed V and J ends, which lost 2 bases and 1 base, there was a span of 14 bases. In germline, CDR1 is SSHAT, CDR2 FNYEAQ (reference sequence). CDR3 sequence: CASSLRFGGVQETQYF. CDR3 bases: TGTGCCAGCAGCTTAAGATTCGGCGGGGTCCAAGAGACCCAGTACTTC.

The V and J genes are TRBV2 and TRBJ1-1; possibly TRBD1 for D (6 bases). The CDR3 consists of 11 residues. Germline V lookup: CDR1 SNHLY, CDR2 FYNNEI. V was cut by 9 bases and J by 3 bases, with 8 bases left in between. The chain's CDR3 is CASKGDTEAFF. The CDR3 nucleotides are TGTGCCAGTAAGGGGGACACTGAAGCTTTCTTT.

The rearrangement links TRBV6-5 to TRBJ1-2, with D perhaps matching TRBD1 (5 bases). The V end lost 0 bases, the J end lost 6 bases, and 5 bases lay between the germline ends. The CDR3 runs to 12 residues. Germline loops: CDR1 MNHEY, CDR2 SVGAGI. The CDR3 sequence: CASSYSGDGYTF. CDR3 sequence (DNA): TGTGCCAGCAGTTACTCAGGGGATGGCTACACCTTC.

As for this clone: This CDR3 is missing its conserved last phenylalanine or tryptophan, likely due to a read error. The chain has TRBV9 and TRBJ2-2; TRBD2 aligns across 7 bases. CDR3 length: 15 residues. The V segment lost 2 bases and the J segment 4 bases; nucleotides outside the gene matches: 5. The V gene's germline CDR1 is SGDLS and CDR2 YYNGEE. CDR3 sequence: CASSVLADLTGELFS. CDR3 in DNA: TGTGCCAGCAGCGTCCTAGCGGACCTCACCGGGGAGCTGTTTTCT.

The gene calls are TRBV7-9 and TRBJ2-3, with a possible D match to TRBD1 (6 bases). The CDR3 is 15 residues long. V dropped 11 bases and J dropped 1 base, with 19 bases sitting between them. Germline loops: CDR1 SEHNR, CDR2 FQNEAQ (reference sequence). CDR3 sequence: CAGSYWTERTDTQYF. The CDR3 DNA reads TGTGCCGGCTCTTATTGGACAGAACGCACAGATACGCAGTATTTT.

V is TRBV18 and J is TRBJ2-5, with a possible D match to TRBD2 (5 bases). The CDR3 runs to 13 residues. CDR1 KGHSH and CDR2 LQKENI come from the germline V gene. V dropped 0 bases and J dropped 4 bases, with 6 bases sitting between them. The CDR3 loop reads CASSPPRGETQYF. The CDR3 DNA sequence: TGTGCCAGCTCACCACCCCGGGGAGAGACCCAGTACTTC.

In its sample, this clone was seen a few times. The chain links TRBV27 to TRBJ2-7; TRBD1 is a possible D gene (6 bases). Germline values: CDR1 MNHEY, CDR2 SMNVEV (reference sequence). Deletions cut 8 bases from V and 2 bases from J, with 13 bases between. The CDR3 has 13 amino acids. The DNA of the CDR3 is TGTGCCAGCCGCAGGGACACTGCCTACGAGCAGTACTTC. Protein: CASRRDTAYEQYF.

CDR3 nucleotide sequence: TGCGCCAGCAGTGAGGGACAAAAGCTTCGGGCTTTCTTT. Its translation: CASSEGQKLRAFF. This chain links TRBV5-1 with TRBJ1-1; D perhaps matches TRBD1 (6 bases). The germline V gene encodes CDR1 SGHRS and CDR2 YFSETQ. The CDR3 is 13 residues long. The germline V and J ends were trimmed by 5 bases and 11 bases, with 19 bases remaining between them.

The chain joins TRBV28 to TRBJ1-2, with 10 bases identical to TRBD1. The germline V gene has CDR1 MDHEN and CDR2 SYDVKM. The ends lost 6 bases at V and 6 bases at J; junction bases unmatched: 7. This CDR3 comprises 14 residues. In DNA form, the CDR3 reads TGTGCCAGCAGCAGGGGACAGGGGAGGAATGGCTACACCTTC. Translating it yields CASSRGQGRNGYTF.

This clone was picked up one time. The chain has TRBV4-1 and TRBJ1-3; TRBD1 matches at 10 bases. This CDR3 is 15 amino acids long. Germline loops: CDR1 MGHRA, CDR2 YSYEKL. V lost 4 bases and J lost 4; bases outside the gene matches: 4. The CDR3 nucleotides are TGCGCCAGCAGCCTATCGGGACAGGGGGGAAACACCATATATTTT. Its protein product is CASSLSGQGGNTIYF.

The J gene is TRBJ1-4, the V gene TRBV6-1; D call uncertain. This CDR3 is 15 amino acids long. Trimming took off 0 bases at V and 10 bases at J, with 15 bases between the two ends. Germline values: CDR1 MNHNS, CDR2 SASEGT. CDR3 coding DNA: TGTGCCAGCAGTGAAGCATGGTTCCCTCCAGGAAAACTGTTTTTT. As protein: CASSEAWFPPGKLFF.